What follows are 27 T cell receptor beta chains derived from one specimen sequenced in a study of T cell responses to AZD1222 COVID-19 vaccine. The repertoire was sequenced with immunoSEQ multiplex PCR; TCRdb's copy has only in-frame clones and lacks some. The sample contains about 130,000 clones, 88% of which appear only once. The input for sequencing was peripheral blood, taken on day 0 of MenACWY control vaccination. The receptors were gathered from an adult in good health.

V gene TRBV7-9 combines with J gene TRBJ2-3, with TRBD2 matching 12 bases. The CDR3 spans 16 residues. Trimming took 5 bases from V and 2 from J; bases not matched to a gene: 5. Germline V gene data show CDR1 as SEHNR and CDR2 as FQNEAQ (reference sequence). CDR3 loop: CASSQGLAGSTDTQYF. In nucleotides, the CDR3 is TGTGCCAGCAGCCAAGGACTAGCGGGATCCACAGATACGCAGTATTTT.

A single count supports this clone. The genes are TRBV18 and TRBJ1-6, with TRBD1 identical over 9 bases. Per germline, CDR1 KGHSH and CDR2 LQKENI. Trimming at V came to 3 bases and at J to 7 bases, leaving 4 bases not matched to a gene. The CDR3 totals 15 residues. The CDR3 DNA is TGTGCCAGCTCACCCAACAGGGGGCGGAATTCACCCCTCCACTTT. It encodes CASSPNRGRNSPLHF.

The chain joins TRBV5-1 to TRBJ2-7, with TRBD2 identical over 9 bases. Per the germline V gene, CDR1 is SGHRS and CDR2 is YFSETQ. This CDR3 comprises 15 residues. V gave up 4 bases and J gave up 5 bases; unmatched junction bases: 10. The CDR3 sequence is CASSPEAGGRNEQYF. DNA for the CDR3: TGCGCCAGCAGCCCCGAAGCGGGAGGTAGGAACGAGCAGTACTTC.

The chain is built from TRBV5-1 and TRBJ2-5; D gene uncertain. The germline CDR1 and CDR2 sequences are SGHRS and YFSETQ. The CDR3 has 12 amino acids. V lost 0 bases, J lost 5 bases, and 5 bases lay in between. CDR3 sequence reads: CASSLDVETQYF. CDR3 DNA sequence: TGCGCCAGCAGCTTGGACGTGGAGACCCAGTACTTC. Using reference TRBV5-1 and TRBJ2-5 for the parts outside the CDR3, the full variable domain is KAGVTQTPRYLIKTRGQQVTLSCSPISGHRSVSWYQQTPGQGLQFLFEYFSETQRNKGNFPGRFSGRQFSNSRSEMNVSTLELGDSALYLCASSLDVETQYFGPGTRLLVL.

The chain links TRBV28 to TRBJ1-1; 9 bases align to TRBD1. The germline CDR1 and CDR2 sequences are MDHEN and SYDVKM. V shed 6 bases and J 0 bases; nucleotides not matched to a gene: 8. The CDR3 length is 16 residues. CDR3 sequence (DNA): TGTGCCAGCAGCCCTCCGACAGGGGGTGTGAACACTGAAGCTTTCTTT. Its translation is CASSPPTGGVNTEAFF.

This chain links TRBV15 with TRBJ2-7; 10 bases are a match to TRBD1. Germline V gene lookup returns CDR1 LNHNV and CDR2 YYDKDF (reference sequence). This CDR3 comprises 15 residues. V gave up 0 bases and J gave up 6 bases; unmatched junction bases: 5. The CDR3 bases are TGTGCCACCAGCAGAGATGGACAGGGGGATGGCGAGCAGTACTTC. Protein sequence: CATSRDGQGDGEQYF.

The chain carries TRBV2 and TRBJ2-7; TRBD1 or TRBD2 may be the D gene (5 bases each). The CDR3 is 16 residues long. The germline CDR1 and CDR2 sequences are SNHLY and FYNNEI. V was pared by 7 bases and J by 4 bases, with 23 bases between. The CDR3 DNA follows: TGTGCCAGCACCCAAGCCGGGACCCCCATAGAGTACGAGCAGTACTTC. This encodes CASTQAGTPIEYEQYF.

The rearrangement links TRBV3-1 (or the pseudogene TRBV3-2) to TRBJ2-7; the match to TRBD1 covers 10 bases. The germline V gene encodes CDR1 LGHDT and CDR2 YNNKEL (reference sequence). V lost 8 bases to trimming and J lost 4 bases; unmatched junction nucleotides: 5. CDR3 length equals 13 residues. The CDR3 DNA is TGTGCCAGCCGGGACAGGGGTGTTTACGAGCAGTACTTC. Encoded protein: CASRDRGVYEQYF.

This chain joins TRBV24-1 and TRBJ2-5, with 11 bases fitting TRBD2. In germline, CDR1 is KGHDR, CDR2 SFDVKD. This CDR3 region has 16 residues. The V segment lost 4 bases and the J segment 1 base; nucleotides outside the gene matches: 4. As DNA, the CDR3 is TGTGCCACCAGTGAACCGGGACTAGCGGTCCAAGAGACCCAGTACTTC. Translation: CATSEPGLAVQETQYF.

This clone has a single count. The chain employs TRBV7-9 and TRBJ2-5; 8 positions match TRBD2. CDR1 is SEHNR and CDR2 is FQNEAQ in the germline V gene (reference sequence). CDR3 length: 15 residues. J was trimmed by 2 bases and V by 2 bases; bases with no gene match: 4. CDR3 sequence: CASSLSGSSQETQYF. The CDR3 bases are TGTGCCAGCAGCTTAAGCGGGAGTTCACAAGAGACCCAGTACTTC. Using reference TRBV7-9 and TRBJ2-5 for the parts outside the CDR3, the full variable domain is DTGVSQNPRHKITKRGQNVTFRCDPISEHNRLYWYRQTLGQGPEFLTYFQNEAQLEKSRLLSDRFSAERPKGSFSTLEIQRTEQGDSAMYLCASSLSGSSQETQYFGPGTRLLVL.

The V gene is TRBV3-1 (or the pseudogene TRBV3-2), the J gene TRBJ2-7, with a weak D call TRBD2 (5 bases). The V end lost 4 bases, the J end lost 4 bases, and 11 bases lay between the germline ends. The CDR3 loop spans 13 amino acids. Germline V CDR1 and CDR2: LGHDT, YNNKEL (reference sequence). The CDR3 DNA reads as TGTGCCAGCAGCCTCAGCGGTTGGTACGAGCAGTACTTC. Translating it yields CASSLSGWYEQYF.

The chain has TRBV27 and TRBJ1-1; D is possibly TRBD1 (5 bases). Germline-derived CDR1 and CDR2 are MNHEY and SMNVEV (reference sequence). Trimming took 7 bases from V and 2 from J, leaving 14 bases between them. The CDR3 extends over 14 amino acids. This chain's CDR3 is CASTRLGENTEAFF. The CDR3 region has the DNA TGTGCCAGCACCCGTCTGGGGGAAAACACTGAAGCTTTCTTT.

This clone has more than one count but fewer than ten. The CDR3 nucleotides read TGTGCCAGCAGAACACAGGGCTACTCTGGAAACACCATATATTTT. It codes for CASRTQGYSGNTIYF. The chain links TRBV28 to TRBJ1-3, with D tentatively TRBD1 (6 bases). CDR1 MDHEN and CDR2 SYDVKM come from the germline V gene. Trimming took 6 bases from V and 0 from J, leaving 12 bases between them. This CDR3 region has 15 residues.

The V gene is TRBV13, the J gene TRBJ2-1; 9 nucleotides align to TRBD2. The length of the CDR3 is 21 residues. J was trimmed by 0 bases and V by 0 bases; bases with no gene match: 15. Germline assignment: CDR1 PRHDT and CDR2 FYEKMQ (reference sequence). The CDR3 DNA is TGTGCCAGCAGCTTAGGACCCCAGATAGCGGGAGTTTCGAGCTCCTACAATGAGCAGTTCTTC. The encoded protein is CASSLGPQIAGVSSSYNEQFF.

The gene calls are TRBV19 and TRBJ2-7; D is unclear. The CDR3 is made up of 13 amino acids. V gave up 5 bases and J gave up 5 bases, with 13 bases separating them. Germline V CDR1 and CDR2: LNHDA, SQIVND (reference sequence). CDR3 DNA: TGTGCCAGTAGTTACAAGGCCGTCGACGAGCAGTACTTC. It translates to CASSYKAVDEQYF.

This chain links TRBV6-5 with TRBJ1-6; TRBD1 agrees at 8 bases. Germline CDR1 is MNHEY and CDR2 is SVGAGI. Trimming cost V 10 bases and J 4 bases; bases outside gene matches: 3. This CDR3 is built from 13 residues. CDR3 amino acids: CATRQGYNSPLHF. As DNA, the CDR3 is TGTGCCACCCGACAGGGGTATAATTCACCCCTCCACTTT.

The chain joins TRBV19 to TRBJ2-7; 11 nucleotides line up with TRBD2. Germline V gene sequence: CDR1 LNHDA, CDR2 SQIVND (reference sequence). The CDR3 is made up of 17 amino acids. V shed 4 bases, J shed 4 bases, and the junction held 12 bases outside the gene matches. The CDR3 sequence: CASSKGTSGFKGYEQYF. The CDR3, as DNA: TGTGCCAGTAGTAAGGGGACTAGCGGATTCAAGGGGTACGAGCAGTACTTC.

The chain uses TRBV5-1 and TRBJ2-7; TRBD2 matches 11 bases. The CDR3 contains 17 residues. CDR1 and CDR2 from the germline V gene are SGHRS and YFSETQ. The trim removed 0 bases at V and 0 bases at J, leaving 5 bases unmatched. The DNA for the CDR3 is TGCGCCAGCAGCTTGGGACTAGCGGGACCCAGCTCCTACGAGCAGTACTTC. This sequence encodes CASSLGLAGPSSYEQYF.

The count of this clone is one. In DNA, the CDR3 is TGCGCCAGCAGCTCAACGACAGGGGTGGTTCATGAGCAGTACTTC. Its translation is CASSSTTGVVHEQYF. The V gene is TRBV5-1, the J gene TRBJ2-7; 8 bases fit TRBD1. This CDR3 is built from 15 residues. Losses at the gene ends were 3 bases for V and 7 bases for J; bases not matched to a gene: 12. Germline CDR1 SGHRS, CDR2 YFSETQ.

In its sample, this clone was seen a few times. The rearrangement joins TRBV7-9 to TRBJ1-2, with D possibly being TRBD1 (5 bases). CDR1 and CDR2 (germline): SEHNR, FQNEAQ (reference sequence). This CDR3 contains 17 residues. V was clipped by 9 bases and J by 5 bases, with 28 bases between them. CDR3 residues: CASEKYGGAEVSYGYTF. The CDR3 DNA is TGTGCCAGTGAGAAATACGGGGGTGCGGAGGTCAGTTATGGCTACACCTTC.

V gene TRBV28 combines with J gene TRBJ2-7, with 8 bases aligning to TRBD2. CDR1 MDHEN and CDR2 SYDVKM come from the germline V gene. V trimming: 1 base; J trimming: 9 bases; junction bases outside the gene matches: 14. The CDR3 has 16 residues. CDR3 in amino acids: CASSLLQGLGPFGQYF. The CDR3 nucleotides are TGTGCCAGCAGTTTATTACAGGGACTAGGGCCTTTCGGGCAGTACTTC.

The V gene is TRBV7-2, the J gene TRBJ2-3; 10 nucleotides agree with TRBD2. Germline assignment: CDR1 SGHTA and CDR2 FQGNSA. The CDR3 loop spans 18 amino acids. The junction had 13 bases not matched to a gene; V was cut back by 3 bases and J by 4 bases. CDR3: CASSFLVLAGGRPDTQYF. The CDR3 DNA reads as TGTGCCAGCAGCTTCCTCGTTTTAGCGGGAGGACGGCCAGATACGCAGTATTTT. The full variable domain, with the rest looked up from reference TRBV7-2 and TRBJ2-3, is GAGVSQSPSNKVTEKGKDVELRCDPISGHTALYWYRQSLGQGLEFLIYFQGNSAPDKSGLPSDRFSAERTGGSVSTLTIQRTQQEDSAVYLCASSFLVLAGGRPDTQYFGPGTRLTVL.

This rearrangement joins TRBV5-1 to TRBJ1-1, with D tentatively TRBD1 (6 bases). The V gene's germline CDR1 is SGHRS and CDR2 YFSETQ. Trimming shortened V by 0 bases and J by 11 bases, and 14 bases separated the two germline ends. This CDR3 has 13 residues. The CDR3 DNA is TGCGCCAGCAGCTTGGGACAGGACCTTGGGGCTTTCTTT. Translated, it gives CASSLGQDLGAFF.

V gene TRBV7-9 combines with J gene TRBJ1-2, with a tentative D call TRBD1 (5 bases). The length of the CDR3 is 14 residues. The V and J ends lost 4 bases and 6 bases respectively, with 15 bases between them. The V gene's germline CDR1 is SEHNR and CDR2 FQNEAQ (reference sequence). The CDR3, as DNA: TGTGCCAGCAGCTGGGACCTCACAGGAAATGGCTACACCTTC. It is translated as CASSWDLTGNGYTF.

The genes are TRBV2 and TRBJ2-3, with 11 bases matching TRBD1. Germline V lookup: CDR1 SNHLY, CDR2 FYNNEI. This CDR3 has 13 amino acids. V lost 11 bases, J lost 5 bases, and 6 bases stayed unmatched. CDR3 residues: CAFGTGGIDTQYF. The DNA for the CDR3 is TGTGCCTTTGGGACAGGGGGGATAGATACGCAGTATTTT.

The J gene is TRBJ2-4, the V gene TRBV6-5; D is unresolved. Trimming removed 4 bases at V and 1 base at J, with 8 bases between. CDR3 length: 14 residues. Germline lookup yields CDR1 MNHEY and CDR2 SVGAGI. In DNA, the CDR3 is TGTGCCAGCAGTTTCCGGGCCGCCAAAAACATTCAGTACTTC. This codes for CASSFRAAKNIQYF.

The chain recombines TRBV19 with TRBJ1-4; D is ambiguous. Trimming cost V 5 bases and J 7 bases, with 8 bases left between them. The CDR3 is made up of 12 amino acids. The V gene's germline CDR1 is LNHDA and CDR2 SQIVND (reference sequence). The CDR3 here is CASSPGLEKLFF. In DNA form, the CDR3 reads TGTGCCAGTAGTCCGGGCCTTGAAAAACTGTTTTTT.